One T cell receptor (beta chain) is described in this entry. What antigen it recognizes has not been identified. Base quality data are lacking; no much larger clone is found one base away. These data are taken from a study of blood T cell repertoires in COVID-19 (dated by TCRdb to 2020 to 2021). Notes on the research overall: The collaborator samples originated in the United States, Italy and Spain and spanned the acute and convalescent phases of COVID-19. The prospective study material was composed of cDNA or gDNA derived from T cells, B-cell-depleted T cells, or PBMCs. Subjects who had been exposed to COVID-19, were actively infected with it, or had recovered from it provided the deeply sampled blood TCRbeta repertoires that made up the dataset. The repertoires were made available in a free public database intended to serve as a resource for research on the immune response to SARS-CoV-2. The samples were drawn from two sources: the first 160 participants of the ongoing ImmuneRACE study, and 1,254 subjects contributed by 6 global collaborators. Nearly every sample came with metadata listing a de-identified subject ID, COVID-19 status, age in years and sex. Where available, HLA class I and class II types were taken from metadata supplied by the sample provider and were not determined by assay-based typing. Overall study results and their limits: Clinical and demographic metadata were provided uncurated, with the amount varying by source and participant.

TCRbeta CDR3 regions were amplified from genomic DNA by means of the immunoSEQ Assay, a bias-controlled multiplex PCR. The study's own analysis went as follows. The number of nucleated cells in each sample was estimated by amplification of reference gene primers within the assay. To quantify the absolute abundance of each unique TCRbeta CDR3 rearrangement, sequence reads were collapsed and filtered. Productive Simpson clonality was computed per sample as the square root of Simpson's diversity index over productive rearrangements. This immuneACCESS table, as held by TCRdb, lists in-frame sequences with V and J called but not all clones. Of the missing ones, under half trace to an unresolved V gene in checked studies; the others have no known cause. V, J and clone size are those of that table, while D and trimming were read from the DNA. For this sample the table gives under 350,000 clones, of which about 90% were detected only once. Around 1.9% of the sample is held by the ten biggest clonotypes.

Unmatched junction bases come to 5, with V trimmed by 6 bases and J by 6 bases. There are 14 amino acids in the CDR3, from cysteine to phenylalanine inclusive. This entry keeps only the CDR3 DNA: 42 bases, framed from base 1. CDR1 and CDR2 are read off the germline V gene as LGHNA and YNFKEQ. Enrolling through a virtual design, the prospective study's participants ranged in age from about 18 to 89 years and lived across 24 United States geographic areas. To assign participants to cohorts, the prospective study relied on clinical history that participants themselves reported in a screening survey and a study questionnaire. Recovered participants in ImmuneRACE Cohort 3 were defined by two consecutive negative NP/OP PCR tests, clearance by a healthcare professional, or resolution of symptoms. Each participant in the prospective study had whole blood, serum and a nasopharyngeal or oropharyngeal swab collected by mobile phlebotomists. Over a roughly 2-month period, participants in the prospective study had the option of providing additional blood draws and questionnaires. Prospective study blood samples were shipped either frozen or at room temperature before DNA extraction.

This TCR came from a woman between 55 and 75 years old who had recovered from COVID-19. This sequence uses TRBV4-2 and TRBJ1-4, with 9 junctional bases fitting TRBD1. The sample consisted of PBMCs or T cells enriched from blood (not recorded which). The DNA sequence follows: TGTGCCAGCAGTCTCGACAGGGGGTATGAAAAACTGTTTTTT. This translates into CASSLDRGYEKLFF.